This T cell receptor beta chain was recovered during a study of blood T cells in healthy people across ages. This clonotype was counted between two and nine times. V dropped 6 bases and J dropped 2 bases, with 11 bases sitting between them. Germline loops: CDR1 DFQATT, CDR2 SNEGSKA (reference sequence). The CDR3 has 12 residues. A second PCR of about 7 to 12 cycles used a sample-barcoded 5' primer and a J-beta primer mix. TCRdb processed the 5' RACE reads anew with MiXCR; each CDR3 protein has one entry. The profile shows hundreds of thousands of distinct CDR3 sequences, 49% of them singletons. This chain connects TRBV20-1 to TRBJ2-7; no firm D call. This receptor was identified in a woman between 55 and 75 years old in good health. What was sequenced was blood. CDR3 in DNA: TGCAGTGCGATAGGTCGGCCCTACGAGCAGTACTTC. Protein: CSAIGRPYEQYF.